One and the same sample provided the 4 T cell receptor beta chains below, sequenced in a study of response to subunit inactivated influenza vaccine. TCRdb reanalysed the RT-PCR reads using MiXCR and keeps one entry per CDR3 protein. Here the sample spans around 530,000 distinct CDR3 sequences, approximately 15% being singletons. The sequencing used CD4+ T cells sorted from PBMCs, collected 23 to 25 months after vaccination. The source of these receptors is a man aged 45 to 75 who received an inactivated influenza vaccine.

This clonotype was seen once. The rearrangement joins TRBV21-1 to TRBJ2-1. TRBV21-1 counts as a pseudogene. The CDR3 spans 12 residues. In DNA form, the CDR3 reads TGTACCAGCAGCAAAGTCTACGTTGAGCAGTTCTTC. This gives the protein CTSSKVYVEQFF.

This clonotype was seen only a few times. The chain carries TRBV2 and TRBJ2-5; 7 positions match TRBD1. CDR3 size: 14 residues. Per germline, CDR1 SNHLY and CDR2 FYNNEI. Trimming at V came to 6 bases and at J to 3 bases, leaving 7 bases not matched to a gene. CDR3 in DNA: TGTGCCAGCAGCAAGACAGGGTTCAAAGAGACCCAGTACTTC. This encodes CASSKTGFKETQYF. The whole variable domain, filled in from reference TRBV2 and TRBJ2-5, reads EPEVTQTPSHQVTQMGQEVILRCVPISNHLYFYWYRQILGQKVEFLVSFYNNEISEKSEIFDDQFSVERPDGSNFTLKIRSTKLEDSAMYFCASSKTGFKETQYFGPGTRLLVL.

A few counts support this clonotype. This sequence joins TRBV20-1 and TRBJ1-4; tentative D call: TRBD1 (6 bases). Between the trimmed V and J ends, which lost 2 bases and 5 bases, there was a span of 15 bases. Germline V CDR1 and CDR2: DFQATT, SNEGSKA (reference sequence). The CDR3 length is 15 residues. CDR3 in amino acids: CSARSGTIQNEKLFF. CDR3 DNA: TGCAGTGCTAGATCCGGGACAATACAGAATGAAAAACTGTTTTTT.

The chain combines TRBV6-2 or TRBV6-3 with TRBJ2-1; TRBD1 matches at 7 bases. The CDR3 length is 15 residues. Germline assignment: CDR1 MNHEY and CDR2 SVGEGT. The trim removed 8 bases at V and 10 bases at J, leaving 17 bases unmatched. As DNA, the CDR3 is TGTGCCAGCGGGGAAGACAGGGCCACCTTACTAGAGCAGTTCTTC. It encodes CASGEDRATLLEQFF.